This TCR beta chain was captured by sequencing in a study of shared clonotypes between healthy human individuals. General study findings and limits: About 5% of naive CD4 clonotypes were shared across a few donors.

Sequencing was performed with immunoSEQ multiplex PCR; in TCRdb, only in-frame clones are kept and a portion is missing. The data hold more than 2,000,000 clones, with approximately 94% observed a single time. V lost 0 bases to trimming and J lost 2 bases, with 11 bases between them. The CDR3 covers 15 residues. CDR1 and CDR2 (germline): SGDLS, YYNGEE. With respect to this clone: Antigen: not known.

This TCR was sampled from a young man in good health. This chain uses TRBV9 with TRBJ1-1; D ambiguous. The sample consisted of naive CD4+ T cells sorted from blood. The sample's subset: CD45RA+ positively selected. CDR3: CASSVAGVPNTEAFF. The CDR3 DNA is TGTGCCAGCAGCGTAGCGGGAGTCCCTAACACTGAAGCTTTCTTT.